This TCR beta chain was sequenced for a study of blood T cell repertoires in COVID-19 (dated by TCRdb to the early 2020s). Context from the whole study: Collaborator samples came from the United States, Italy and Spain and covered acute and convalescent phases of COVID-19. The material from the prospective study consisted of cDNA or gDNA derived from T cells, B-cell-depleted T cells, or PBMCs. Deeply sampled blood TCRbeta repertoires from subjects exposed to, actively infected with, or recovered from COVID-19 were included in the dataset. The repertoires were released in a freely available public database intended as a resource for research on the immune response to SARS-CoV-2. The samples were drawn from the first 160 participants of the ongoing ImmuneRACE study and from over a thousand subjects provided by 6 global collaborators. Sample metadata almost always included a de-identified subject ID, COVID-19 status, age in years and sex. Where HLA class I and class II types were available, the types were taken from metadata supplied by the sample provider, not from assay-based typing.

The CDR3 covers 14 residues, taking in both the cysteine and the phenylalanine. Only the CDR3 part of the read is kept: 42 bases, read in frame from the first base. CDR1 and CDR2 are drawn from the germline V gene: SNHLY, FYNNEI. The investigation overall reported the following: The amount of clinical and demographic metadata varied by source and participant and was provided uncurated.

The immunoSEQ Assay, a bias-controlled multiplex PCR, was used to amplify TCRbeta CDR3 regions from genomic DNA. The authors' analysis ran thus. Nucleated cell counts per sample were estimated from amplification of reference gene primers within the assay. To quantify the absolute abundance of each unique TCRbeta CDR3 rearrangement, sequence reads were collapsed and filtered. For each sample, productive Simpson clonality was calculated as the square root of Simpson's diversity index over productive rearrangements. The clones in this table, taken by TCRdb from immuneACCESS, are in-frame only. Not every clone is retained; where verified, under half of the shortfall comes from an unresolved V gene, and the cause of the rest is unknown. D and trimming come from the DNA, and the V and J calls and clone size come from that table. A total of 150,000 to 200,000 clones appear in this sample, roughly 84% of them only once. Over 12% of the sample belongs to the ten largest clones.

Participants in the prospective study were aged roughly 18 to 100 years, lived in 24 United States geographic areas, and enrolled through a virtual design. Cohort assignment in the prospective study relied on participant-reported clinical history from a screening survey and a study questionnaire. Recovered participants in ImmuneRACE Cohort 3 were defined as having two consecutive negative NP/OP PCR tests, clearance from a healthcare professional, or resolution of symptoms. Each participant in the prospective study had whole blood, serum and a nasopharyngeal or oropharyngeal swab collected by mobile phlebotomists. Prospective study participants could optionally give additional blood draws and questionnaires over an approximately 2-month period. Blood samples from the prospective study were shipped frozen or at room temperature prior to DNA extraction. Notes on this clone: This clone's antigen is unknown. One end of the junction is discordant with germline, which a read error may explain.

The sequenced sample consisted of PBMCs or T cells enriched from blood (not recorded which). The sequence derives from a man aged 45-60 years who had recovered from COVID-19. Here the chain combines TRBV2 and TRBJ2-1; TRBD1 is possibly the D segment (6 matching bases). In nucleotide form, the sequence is TGTGCCAGCAGGGAAGACAGGAGCTACAATGAGCAGTTCTTC. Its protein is CASREDRSYNEQFF.